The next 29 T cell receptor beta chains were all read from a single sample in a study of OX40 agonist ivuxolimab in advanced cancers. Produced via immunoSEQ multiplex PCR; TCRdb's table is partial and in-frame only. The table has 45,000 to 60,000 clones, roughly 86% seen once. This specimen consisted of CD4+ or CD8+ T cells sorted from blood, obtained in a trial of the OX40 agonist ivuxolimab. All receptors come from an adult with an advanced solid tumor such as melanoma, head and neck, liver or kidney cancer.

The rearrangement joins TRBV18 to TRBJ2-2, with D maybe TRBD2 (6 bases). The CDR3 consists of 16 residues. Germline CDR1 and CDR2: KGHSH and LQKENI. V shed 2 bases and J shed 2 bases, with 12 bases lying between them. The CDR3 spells CASSPSSGTNTGELFF. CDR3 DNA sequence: TGTGCCAGCTCACCATCATCCGGGACTAACACCGGGGAGCTGTTTTTT.

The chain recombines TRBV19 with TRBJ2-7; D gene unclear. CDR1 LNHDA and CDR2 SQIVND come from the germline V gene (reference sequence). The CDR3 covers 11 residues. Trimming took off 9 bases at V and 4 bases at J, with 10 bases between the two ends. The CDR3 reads CARSNSYEQYF. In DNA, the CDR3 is TGTGCCAGGTCAAATTCTTACGAGCAGTACTTC.

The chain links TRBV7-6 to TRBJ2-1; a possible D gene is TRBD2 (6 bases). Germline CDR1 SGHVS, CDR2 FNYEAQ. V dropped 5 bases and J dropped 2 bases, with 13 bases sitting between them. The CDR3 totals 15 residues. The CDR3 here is CASSPRLDAYNEQFF. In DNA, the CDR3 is TGTGCCAGCAGCCCCCGACTAGACGCCTACAATGAGCAGTTCTTC. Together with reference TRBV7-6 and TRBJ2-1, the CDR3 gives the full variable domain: GAGVSQSPRYKVTKRGQDVALRCDPISGHVSLYWYRQALGQGPEFLTYFNYEAQQDKSGLPNDRFSAERPEGSISTLTIQRTEQRDSAMYRCASSPRLDAYNEQFFGPGTRLTVL.

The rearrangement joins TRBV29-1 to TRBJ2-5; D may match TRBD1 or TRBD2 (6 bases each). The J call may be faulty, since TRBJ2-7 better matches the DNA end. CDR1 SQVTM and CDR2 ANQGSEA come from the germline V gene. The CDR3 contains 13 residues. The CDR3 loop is CSVEGGTTYEQYF. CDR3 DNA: TGCAGCGTTGAGGGGGGCACAACCTACGAGCAGTACTTC.

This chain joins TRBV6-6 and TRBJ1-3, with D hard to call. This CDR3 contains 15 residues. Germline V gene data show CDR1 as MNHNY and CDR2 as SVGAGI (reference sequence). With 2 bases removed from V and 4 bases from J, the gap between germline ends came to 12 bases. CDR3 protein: CASSYPTGSGNTIYF. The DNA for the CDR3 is TGTGCCAGCAGTTACCCTACGGGGTCCGGAAACACCATATATTTT.

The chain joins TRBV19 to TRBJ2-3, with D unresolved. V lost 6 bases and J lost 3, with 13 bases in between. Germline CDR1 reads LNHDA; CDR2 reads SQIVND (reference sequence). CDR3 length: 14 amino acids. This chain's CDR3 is CASRTGIMTDTQYF. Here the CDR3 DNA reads TGTGCCAGTAGGACTGGGATCATGACAGATACGCAGTATTTT. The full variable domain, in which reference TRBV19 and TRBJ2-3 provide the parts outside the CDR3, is DGGITQSPKYLFRKEGQNVTLSCEQNLNHDAMYWYRQDPGQGLRLIYYSQIVNDFQKGDIAEGYSVSREKKESFPLTVTSAQKNPTAFYLCASRTGIMTDTQYFGPGTRLTVL.

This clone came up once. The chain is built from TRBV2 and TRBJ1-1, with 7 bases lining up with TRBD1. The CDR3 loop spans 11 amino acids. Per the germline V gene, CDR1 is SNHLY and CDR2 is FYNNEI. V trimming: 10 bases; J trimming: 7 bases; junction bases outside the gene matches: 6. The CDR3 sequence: CATRQGVEAFF. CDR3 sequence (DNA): TGTGCCACCAGACAGGGCGTTGAAGCTTTCTTT.

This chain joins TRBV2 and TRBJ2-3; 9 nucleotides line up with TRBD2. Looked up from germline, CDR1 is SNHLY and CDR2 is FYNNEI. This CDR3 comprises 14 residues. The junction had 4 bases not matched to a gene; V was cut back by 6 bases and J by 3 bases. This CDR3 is CASRDSGGTDTQYF. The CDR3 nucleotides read TGTGCCAGCAGGGACAGCGGGGGGACAGATACGCAGTATTTT. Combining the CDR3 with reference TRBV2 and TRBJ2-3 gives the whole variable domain EPEVTQTPSHQVTQMGQEVILRCVPISNHLYFYWYRQILGQKVEFLVSFYNNEISEKSEIFDDQFSVERPDGSNFTLKIRSTKLEDSAMYFCASRDSGGTDTQYFGPGTRLTVL.

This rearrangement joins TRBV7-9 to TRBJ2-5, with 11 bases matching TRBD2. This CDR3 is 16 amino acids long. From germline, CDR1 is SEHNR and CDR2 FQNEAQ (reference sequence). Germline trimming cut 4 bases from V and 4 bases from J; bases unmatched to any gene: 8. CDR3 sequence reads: CASSYGTSGRRETQYF. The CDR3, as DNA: TGTGCCAGCAGCTACGGGACTAGCGGACGAAGAGAGACCCAGTACTTC.

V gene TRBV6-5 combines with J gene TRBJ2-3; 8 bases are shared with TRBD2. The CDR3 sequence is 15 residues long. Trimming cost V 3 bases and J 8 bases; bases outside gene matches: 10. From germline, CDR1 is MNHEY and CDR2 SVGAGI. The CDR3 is CASSYSGGTPSTQYF. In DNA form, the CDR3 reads TGTGCCAGCAGTTATTCGGGAGGGACCCCGTCTACGCAGTATTTT.

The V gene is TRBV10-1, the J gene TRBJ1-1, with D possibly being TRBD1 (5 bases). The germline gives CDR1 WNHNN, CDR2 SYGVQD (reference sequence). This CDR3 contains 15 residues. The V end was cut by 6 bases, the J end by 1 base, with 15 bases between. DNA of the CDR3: TGCGCCAGCAGCCCGGACATTCTGCGGAACACTGAAGCTTTCTTT. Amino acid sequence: CASSPDILRNTEAFF.

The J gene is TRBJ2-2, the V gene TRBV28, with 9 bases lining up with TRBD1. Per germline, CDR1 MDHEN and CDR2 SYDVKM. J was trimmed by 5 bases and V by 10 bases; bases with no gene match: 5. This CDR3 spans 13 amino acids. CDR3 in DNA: TGTGCCATACAGGGGGCTGGGACCGGGGAGCTGTTTTTT. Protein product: CAIQGAGTGELFF.

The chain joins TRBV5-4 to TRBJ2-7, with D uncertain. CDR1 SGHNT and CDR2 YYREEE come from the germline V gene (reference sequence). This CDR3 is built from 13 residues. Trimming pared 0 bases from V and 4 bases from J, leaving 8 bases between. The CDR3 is CASSLGSAYEQYF. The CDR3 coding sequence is TGTGCCAGCAGCTTGGGTTCTGCTTACGAGCAGTACTTC.

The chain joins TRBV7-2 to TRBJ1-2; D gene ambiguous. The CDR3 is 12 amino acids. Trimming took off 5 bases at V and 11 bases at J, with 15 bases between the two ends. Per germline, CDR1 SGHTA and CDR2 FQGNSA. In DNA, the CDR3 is TGTGCCAGCAGCACACCGGGTTTTATGTACACCTTC. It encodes CASSTPGFMYTF.

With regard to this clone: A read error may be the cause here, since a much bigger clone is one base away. This CDR3 is CASSCGTSGSSYNEQFF. The CDR3 DNA follows: TGTGCCAGCAGCTGCGGGACTAGCGGAAGCTCCTACAATGAGCAGTTCTTC. J is TRBJ2-1 and V is TRBV11-2; TRBD2 agrees at 11 bases. The CDR3 sequence is 17 residues long. Trimming removed 4 bases from V and 0 bases from J; junction bases left unmatched: 5. The germline gives CDR1 SGHAT, CDR2 FQNNGV.

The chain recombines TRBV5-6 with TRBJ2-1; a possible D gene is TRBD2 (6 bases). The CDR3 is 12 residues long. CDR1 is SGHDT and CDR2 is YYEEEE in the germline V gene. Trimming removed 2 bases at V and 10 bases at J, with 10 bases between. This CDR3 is CASSFSSVEQFF. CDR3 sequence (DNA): TGTGCCAGCAGCTTTTCTAGCGTCGAGCAGTTCTTC.

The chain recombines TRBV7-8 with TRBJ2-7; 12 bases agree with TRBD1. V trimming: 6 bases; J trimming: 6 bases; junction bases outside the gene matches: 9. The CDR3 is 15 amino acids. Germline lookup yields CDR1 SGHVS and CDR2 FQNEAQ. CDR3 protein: CASSLGDRGLGEQYF. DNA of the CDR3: TGTGCCAGCAGTCTAGGGGACAGGGGGCTTGGCGAGCAGTACTTC.

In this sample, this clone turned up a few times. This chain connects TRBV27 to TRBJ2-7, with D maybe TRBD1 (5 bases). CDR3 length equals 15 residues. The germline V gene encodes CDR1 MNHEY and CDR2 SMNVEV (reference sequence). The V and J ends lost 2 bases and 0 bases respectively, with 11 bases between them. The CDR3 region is CASSLKGFSSYEQYF. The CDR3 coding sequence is TGTGCCAGCAGTTTAAAGGGGTTCTCCTCCTACGAGCAGTACTTC.

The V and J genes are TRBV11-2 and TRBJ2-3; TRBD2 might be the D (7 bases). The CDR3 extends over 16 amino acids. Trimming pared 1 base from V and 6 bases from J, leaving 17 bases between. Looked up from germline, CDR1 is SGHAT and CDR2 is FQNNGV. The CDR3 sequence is CASSLGGGLTGDTQYF. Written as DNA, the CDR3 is TGTGCCAGCAGCTTAGGGGGGGGCTTAACCGGCGATACGCAGTATTTT. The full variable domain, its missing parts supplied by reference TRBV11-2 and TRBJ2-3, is EAGVAQSPRYKIIEKRQSVAFWCNPISGHATLYWYQQILGQGPKLLIQFQNNGVVDDSQLPKDRFSAERLKGVDSTLKIQPAKLEDSAVYLCASSLGGGLTGDTQYFGPGTRLTVL.

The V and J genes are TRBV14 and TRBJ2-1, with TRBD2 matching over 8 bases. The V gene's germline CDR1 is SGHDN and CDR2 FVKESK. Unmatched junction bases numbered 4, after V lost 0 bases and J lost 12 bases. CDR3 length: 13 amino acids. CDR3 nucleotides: TGTGCCAGCAGCCAAGATTTCGGGGGGGCGCAGTTCTTC. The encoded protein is CASSQDFGGAQFF.

The CDR3 spells CASSPKPGPYTGELFF. The CDR3 nucleotides are TGTGCCAGCAGCCCCAAACCAGGACCCTACACCGGGGAGCTGTTTTTT. The V gene is TRBV7-3, the J gene TRBJ2-2, with D hard to call. The CDR3 consists of 16 residues. Trimming took 5 bases from V and 3 from J, leaving 16 bases between them. Germline V gene lookup returns CDR1 SGHTA and CDR2 FQGTGA.

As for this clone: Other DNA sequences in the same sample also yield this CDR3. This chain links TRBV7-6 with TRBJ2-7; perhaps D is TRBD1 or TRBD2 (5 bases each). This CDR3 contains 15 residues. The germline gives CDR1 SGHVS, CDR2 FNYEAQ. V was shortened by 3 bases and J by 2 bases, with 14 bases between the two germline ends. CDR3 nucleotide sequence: TGTGCCAGCAGCTTGGGGTGGGACCTGGCCTACGAGCAGTACTTC. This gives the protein CASSLGWDLAYEQYF.

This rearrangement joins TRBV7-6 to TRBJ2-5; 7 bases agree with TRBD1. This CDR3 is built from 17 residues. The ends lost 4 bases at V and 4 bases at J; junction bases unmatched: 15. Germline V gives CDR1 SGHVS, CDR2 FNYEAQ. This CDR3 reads CASSSGQEFPARETQYF. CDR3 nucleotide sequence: TGTGCCAGCAGCTCCGGACAGGAATTCCCCGCTCGAGAGACCCAGTACTTC.

CDR3 sequence reads: CASSWGEGNTIYF. As DNA, the CDR3 is TGTGCCAGCAGCTGGGGGGAAGGAAACACCATATATTTT. The J gene is TRBJ1-3, the V gene TRBV7-9, with D perhaps TRBD1 (5 bases). The germline V and J ends were trimmed by 4 bases and 4 bases, with 8 bases remaining between them. CDR1 and CDR2 (germline): SEHNR, FQNEAQ (reference sequence). This CDR3 is 13 amino acids long.

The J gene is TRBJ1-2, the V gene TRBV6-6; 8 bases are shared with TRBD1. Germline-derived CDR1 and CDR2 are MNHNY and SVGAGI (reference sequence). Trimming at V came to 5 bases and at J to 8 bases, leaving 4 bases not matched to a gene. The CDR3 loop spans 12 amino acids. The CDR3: CASSKDRDGYTF. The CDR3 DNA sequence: TGTGCCAGCAGTAAGGACAGGGACGGCTACACCTTC.

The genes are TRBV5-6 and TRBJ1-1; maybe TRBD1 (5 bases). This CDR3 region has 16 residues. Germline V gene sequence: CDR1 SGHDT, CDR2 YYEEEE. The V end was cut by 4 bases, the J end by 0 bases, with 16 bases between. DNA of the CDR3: TGTGCCAGCAGCAACGGGGGGAGGCGGCTGAACACTGAAGCTTTCTTT. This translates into CASSNGGRRLNTEAFF.

The CDR3 DNA sequence: TGCGCCAGCAGCCGGGGTGACAGGGCCGAGGAGCAGTACTTC. It translates to CASSRGDRAEEQYF. V usage is TRBV4-1 and J usage is TRBJ2-7; 7 bases fit TRBD1. This CDR3 has 14 residues. The V gene's germline CDR1 is MGHRA and CDR2 YSYEKL. The trim removed 4 bases at V and 7 bases at J, leaving 10 bases unmatched.

The CDR3 DNA sequence: TGTGCCTGGAGTGTACAAACAGGGCCCTATGGCTACACCTTC. As protein: CAWSVQTGPYGYTF. V is TRBV30 and J is TRBJ1-2; possibly TRBD1 for D (6 bases). The length of the CDR3 is 14 residues. Per germline, CDR1 GTSNPN and CDR2 SVGIG (reference sequence). The V end was cut by 0 bases, the J end by 4 bases, with 12 bases between.

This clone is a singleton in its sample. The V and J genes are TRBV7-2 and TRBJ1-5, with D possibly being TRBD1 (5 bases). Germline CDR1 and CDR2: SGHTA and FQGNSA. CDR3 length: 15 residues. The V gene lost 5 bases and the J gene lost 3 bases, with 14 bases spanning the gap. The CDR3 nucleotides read TGTGCCAGCAGCCCCGGGGCAGGGAACAATCAGCCCCAGCATTTT. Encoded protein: CASSPGAGNNQPQHF. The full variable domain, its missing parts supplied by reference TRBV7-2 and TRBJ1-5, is GAGVSQSPSNKVTEKGKDVELRCDPISGHTALYWYRQSLGQGLEFLIYFQGNSAPDKSGLPSDRFSAERTGGSVSTLTIQRTQQEDSAVYLCASSPGAGNNQPQHFGDGTRLSIL.